These 19 T cell receptor beta chains were all obtained from the same sample, sequenced in a study of T cells in Graves' hyperthyroidism and ophthalmopathy. RNA transcripts yielded amplified TCR beta CDR3 regions. The study used the HTBI primer set for a first-round RT-PCR of the TCR CDR3. In TCRdb, the multiplex PCR reads were re-called with MiXCR into one record per CDR3 protein. The sample has about 290,000 distinct CDR3 sequences; roughly 19% are singletons. The specimen was blood. These receptors all come from a man aged 50 or older with Graves' ophthalmopathy.

This clonotype was observed many times. V gene TRBV30 combines with J gene TRBJ1-2; D gene ambiguous. The V gene lost 3 bases and the J gene lost 8 bases, with 10 bases spanning the gap. CDR1 and CDR2 (germline): GTSNPN, SVGIG (reference sequence). This CDR3 has 11 amino acids. In DNA form, the CDR3 reads TGTGCCTGGAGGTATACTTTGGGCTACACCTTC. This sequence encodes CAWRYTLGYTF.

The chain joins TRBV7-2 to TRBJ1-2; D may be TRBD1 (6 bases). This CDR3 has 15 residues. Germline V gives CDR1 SGHTA, CDR2 FQGNSA. Trimming took 6 bases from V and 2 from J, leaving 16 bases between them. CDR3 bases: TGTGCCAGCAGTGAAGGGGGGGCGAGAAACTATGGCTACACCTTC. Amino acid sequence: CASSEGGARNYGYTF.

This clonotype has only a few counts. The chain is built from TRBV7-3 and TRBJ2-2; TRBD2 agrees at 11 bases. V was clipped by 3 bases and J by 6 bases; unmatched bases: 6. CDR3 length: 16 amino acids. Looked up from germline, CDR1 is SGHTA and CDR2 is FQGTGA. CDR3 nucleotide sequence: TGTGCCAGCAGCTTTACTAGCGGGAGTTCCTCCGGGGAGCTGTTTTTT. Protein: CASSFTSGSSSGELFF.

Only a few counts were recorded for this clonotype. The V and J genes are TRBV29-1 and TRBJ2-1; no clear D gene. This CDR3 has 15 amino acids. Between the trimmed V and J ends, which lost 0 bases and 2 bases, there was a span of 11 bases. Germline assignment: CDR1 SQVTM and CDR2 ANQGSEA. The DNA of the CDR3 is TGCAGCGTTGAAGATCAAAGGATGGCCTACAATGAGCAGTTCTTC. The encoded protein is CSVEDQRMAYNEQFF.

This clonotype was found a few times. In nucleotides, the CDR3 is TGTGCCAGCAGACCAGCGGGAGACACCGGGGAGCTGTTTTTT. It yields the protein CASRPAGDTGELFF. J is TRBJ2-2 and V is TRBV6-1, with 8 bases fitting TRBD2. Germline V gene lookup returns CDR1 MNHNS and CDR2 SASEGT. The CDR3 runs to 14 residues. The V gene end was trimmed by 6 bases and the J gene end by 3 bases; junction bases not matched to a gene: 3.

The table lists this clonotype with many counts. The chain recombines TRBV2 with TRBJ2-1; TRBD1 is a possible D gene (5 bases). Deletions cut 8 bases from V and 0 bases from J, with 20 bases between. There are 17 residues in the CDR3. Germline lookup yields CDR1 SNHLY and CDR2 FYNNEI. The CDR3 DNA follows: TGTGCCAGCGCTCCAGAACGGGCAGGGATCTCCTACAATGAGCAGTTCTTC. This codes for CASAPERAGISYNEQFF.

This clonotype was detected a few times. J is TRBJ1-3 and V is TRBV29-1, with D perhaps TRBD1 (5 bases). Germline CDR1 and CDR2: SQVTM and ANQGSEA. The CDR3 covers 14 residues. Trimming cost V 5 bases and J 0 bases, with 11 bases left between them. The CDR3 DNA is TGCAGCGTTTCAGGGAGACTCTCTGGAAACACCATATATTTT. It codes for CSVSGRLSGNTIYF.

This clonotype showed up many times. J is TRBJ2-7 and V is TRBV5-1; D may be TRBD2 (5 bases). Germline CDR1 is SGHRS and CDR2 is YFSETQ. Trimming pared 1 base from V and 3 bases from J, leaving 14 bases between. The CDR3 spans 15 residues. The CDR3 loop reads CASSLNPDSNYEQYF. The CDR3 DNA reads TGCGCCAGCAGCTTGAATCCGGACTCTAACTACGAGCAGTACTTC.

The rearrangement links TRBV10-3 to TRBJ1-1; the match to TRBD1 covers 8 bases. The junction had 1 base not matched to a gene; V was cut back by 6 bases and J by 1 base. Germline CDR1 and CDR2: ENHRY and SYGVKD. The CDR3 length is 13 residues. The CDR3 is CAISGQGNTEAFF. CDR3 sequence (DNA): TGTGCCATCAGCGGACAGGGGAACACTGAAGCTTTCTTT.

This clonotype has ten or more counts. The V call is TRBV6-1, the J call TRBJ1-5; D gene uncertain. The germline V and J ends were trimmed by 5 bases and 5 bases, with 10 bases remaining between them. This CDR3 region has 13 residues. Germline CDR1 reads MNHNS; CDR2 reads SASEGT. The CDR3 here is CASSYTRDQPQHF. DNA for the CDR3: TGTGCCAGCAGTTATACCAGAGATCAGCCCCAGCATTTT.

As DNA, the CDR3 is TGTGCCAGCTCCCCCGGGACAGGAGTTAACACCGGGGAGCTGTTTTTT. Protein sequence: CASSPGTGVNTGELFF. The chain joins TRBV18 to TRBJ2-2, with TRBD1 matching 8 bases. With V trimmed by 6 bases and J by 2 bases, 8 bases remained unmatched. Germline V gene data show CDR1 as KGHSH and CDR2 as LQKENI. The CDR3 has 16 amino acids.

Note on this clonotype: A much larger clonotype is one base distant, so this may be a read error. The V and J genes are TRBV24-1 and TRBJ2-1; 10 bases line up with TRBD2. The CDR3 loop spans 14 amino acids. Germline values: CDR1 KGHDR, CDR2 SFDVKD. The DNA of the CDR3 is TGTGCCACCAGTGATTTGGGGACTAGCGATGAGCAGCTCTTC. Its protein is CATSDLGTSDEQLF.

This clonotype has only a few counts. The chain has TRBV5-6 and TRBJ2-6; D is possibly TRBD1 (6 bases). Germline V gene lookup returns CDR1 SGHDT and CDR2 YYEEEE. This CDR3 spans 15 amino acids. Between the trimmed V and J ends, which lost 4 bases and 3 bases, there was a span of 11 bases. The CDR3 reads CASSPTGLGANVLTF. The CDR3 bases are TGTGCCAGCAGCCCTACAGGGCTTGGGGCCAACGTCCTGACTTTC. The whole variable domain, remainder taken from reference TRBV5-6 and TRBJ2-6, is DAGVTQSPTHLIKTRGQQVTLRCSPKSGHDTVSWYQQALGQGPQFIFQYYEEEERQRGNFPDRFSGHQFPNYSSELNVNALLLGDSALYLCASSPTGLGANVLTFGAGSRLTVL.

V usage is TRBV12-3 or TRBV12-4 and J usage is TRBJ2-5; 10 bases fit TRBD2. The J segment lost 0 bases and the V segment lost 5 bases, leaving 3 bases of the junction unmatched. The CDR3 has 15 residues. CDR3: CASSRTSGNQETQYF. The CDR3 nucleotides are TGTGCCAGCAGTCGGACTAGCGGCAACCAAGAGACCCAGTACTTC.

This clonotype has a count of ten or more. V is TRBV20-1 and J is TRBJ2-1; 7 bases match TRBD2. Germline CDR1 and CDR2: DFQATT and SNEGSKA (reference sequence). The CDR3 spans 14 residues. J gave up 3 bases and V 6 bases, and 8 bases lay outside the gene matches. CDR3 bases: TGCAGTGCCGTGGGCGGGAGACTCTACAATGAGCAGTTCTTC. Translating it yields CSAVGGRLYNEQFF.

This clonotype was seen only once. The rearrangement uses TRBV19 and TRBJ2-1, with a weak D call TRBD2 (6 bases). V was pared by 3 bases and J by 2 bases, with 8 bases between. The CDR3 sequence is 14 residues long. Germline CDR1 LNHDA, CDR2 SQIVND (reference sequence). The CDR3 loop reads CASSMGGTYNEQFF. CDR3 nucleotide sequence: TGTGCCAGTAGTATGGGGGGAACCTACAATGAGCAGTTCTTC.

Notes on this clonotype: A much larger clone differs from this one at a single base, so this may be a read error. The genes are TRBV18 and TRBJ2-4, with D tentatively TRBD1 or TRBD2 (5 bases each). Germline loops: CDR1 KGHSH, CDR2 LQKENI. CDR3 length equals 14 residues. The ends were cut back, 5 bases at V and 7 bases at J, with 15 bases in the middle. This CDR3 is CASSSYRRTNIQYF. The CDR3 bases are TGTGCCAGCTCATCTTACAGGAGGACGAACATTCAGTACTTC.

In its sample, this clonotype was seen many times. The genes are TRBV2 and TRBJ2-1; D not certain. Germline V gene sequence: CDR1 SNHLY, CDR2 FYNNEI. V was trimmed by 1 base and J by 2 bases, leaving 9 bases between them. This CDR3 is built from 15 residues. The CDR3 reads CASSEDGEAYNEQFF. DNA for the CDR3: TGTGCCAGCAGTGAAGACGGAGAGGCCTACAATGAGCAGTTCTTC. The full variable domain, completed using reference TRBV2 and TRBJ2-1, is EPEVTQTPSHQVTQMGQEVILRCVPISNHLYFYWYRQILGQKVEFLVSFYNNEISEKSEIFDDQFSVERPDGSNFTLKIRSTKLEDSAMYFCASSEDGEAYNEQFFGPGTRLTVL.

This clonotype was found a few times. This chain connects TRBV7-6 to TRBJ2-7; either TRBD1 or TRBD2 may fit D (5 bases each). The CDR3 loop spans 13 amino acids. Germline CDR1 and CDR2: SGHVS and FNYEAQ. The germline V and J ends were trimmed by 5 bases and 3 bases, with 11 bases remaining between them. The CDR3 DNA sequence: TGTGCCAGCAGCCCGGGACCGAACTACGAGCAGTACTTC. It specifies CASSPGPNYEQYF. Together with reference TRBV7-6 and TRBJ2-7, the CDR3 gives the full variable domain: GAGVSQSPRYKVTKRGQDVALRCDPISGHVSLYWYRQALGQGPEFLTYFNYEAQQDKSGLPNDRFSAERPEGSISTLTIQRTEQRDSAMYRCASSPGPNYEQYFGPGTRLTVT.